The clone carrying this T cell receptor beta chain was counted between two and nine times. Antigen unknown. This specimen comes from a study of vaccination and CD4 T cells after COVID-19. The wider study: Collection of post-COVID samples occurred a median approximately 94 days after diagnosis, spanning a range of 35 to 161. A CEFX pool, an HIV-1 Nef pool, or else no peptide went into the control cultures.

CDR3 length: 15 amino acids. The V gene's germline CDR1 is MNHNS and CDR2 SASEGT. V dropped 8 bases and J dropped 4 bases, with 20 bases sitting between them. The treatment: approximately 10-day PBMC culture with coronavirus spike peptide pools or control peptides (ViraFEST assay). Peptide pool stimulation in ViraFEST expanded antigen-specific T cells, whose TCRs were then sequenced. Sequencing of cultured CD4+ T cell DNA used the Oncomine TCR Beta short-read assay. Scientists extracted genomic DNA from CD4+ T cells grown in culture. TCRdb called the PCR reads again in MiXCR, with one record for every CDR3 protein. The sample holds roughly 7,900 distinct CDR3 sequences; 23% are singletons and the top ten take roughly a fifth.

Source material: cultured CD4+ T cells from blood. The V and J genes are TRBV6-1 and TRBJ2-5; D may be TRBD1 or TRBD2 (7 bases each). The clonotype comes from a human donor with COVID-19. DNA for the CDR3: TGTGCCAGCCAGGGGGGGCGGGGATTGAGAGAGACCCAGTACTTC. Its protein product is CASQGGRGLRETQYF.